Below are 19 T cell receptor beta chains sequenced from a single sample in a study of blood T cell repertoires in COVID-19. The protocol was immunoSEQ multiplex PCR, while the TCRdb copy is restricted to in-frame clones and leaves out a portion. The table lists around 160,000 clones, approximately 80% of them singletons, with 10% to 15% in the top ten. Material for sequencing was PBMCs or T cells enriched from blood (not recorded which). Every receptor here comes from a woman between 55 and 75 years old who had recovered from COVID-19.

This clone was recorded once. The chain couples TRBV19 to TRBJ2-2; a weak D match, TRBD1 (5 bases). The CDR3 covers 13 residues. V lost 3 bases, J lost 8 bases, and 10 bases lay in between. Germline V CDR1 and CDR2: LNHDA, SQIVND (reference sequence). CDR3 nucleotide sequence: TGTGCCAGTAGTATCCAGGGAATGGGGGAGCTGTTTTTT. Translation: CASSIQGMGELFF.

V is TRBV18 and J is TRBJ1-1, with 9 positions matching TRBD1. The CDR3 covers 16 residues. The ends lost 5 bases at V and 6 bases at J; junction bases unmatched: 13. Per the germline V gene, CDR1 is KGHSH and CDR2 is LQKENI. The CDR3 DNA reads as TGTGCCAGCTCAGACCAAGGGGGCCGGGACAGGGCTGAAGCTTTCTTT. This gives the protein CASSDQGGRDRAEAFF.

V and J are TRBV10-3 and TRBJ1-1, with a possible D match to TRBD1 (5 bases). With 0 bases removed from V and 6 bases from J, the gap between germline ends came to 14 bases. This CDR3 region has 15 residues. Germline CDR1 reads ENHRY; CDR2 reads SYGVKD. This chain's CDR3 is CAISESAEGLSEAFF. The CDR3 region has the DNA TGTGCCATCAGTGAGTCGGCTGAGGGACTCTCTGAAGCTTTCTTT.

V is TRBV19 and J is TRBJ2-2; D gene ambiguous. Trimming shortened V by 2 bases and J by 0 bases, and 7 bases separated the two germline ends. The CDR3 extends over 15 amino acids. The germline gives CDR1 LNHDA, CDR2 SQIVND (reference sequence). CDR3 sequence: CASSISATNTGELFF. In DNA form, the CDR3 reads TGTGCCAGTAGTATAAGTGCTACGAACACCGGGGAGCTGTTTTTT.

The CDR3 region has the DNA TGTGCCAGCAGCTTGAAACCGGGACAGAGGACGAACACCGGGGAGCTGTTTTTT. As protein: CASSLKPGQRTNTGELFF. V gene TRBV5-6 combines with J gene TRBJ2-2; 7 bases agree with TRBD1. V was pared by 1 base and J by 0 bases, with 9 bases of the junction left unmatched. Looked up from germline, CDR1 is SGHDT and CDR2 is YYEEEE. This CDR3 comprises 18 residues.

This clone has only a few counts. The chain uses TRBV7-6 and TRBJ2-1; 16 positions agree with TRBD2. The V gene end was trimmed by 3 bases and the J gene end by 6 bases; junction bases not matched to a gene: 5. Germline-derived CDR1 and CDR2 are SGHVS and FNYEAQ. This CDR3 spans 17 amino acids. Written as DNA, the CDR3 is TGTGCCAGCAGCTTTTCGGGACTAGCGGGGGGGCTCAATGAGCAGTTCTTC. Protein product: CASSFSGLAGGLNEQFF.

V usage is TRBV5-4 and J usage is TRBJ2-3; 9 bases line up with TRBD2. The V segment lost 0 bases and the J segment 1 base; nucleotides outside the gene matches: 3. Germline assignment: CDR1 SGHNT and CDR2 YYREEE (reference sequence). The CDR3 consists of 16 residues. This chain's CDR3 is CASSLGRGGGTDTQYF. For the CDR3, the DNA is TGTGCCAGCAGCTTGGGGCGGGGGGGTGGCACAGATACGCAGTATTTT.

The rearrangement links TRBV27 to TRBJ1-4; 9 nucleotides line up with TRBD1. The trim removed 5 bases at V and 7 bases at J, leaving 8 bases unmatched. Germline loops: CDR1 MNHEY, CDR2 SMNVEV (reference sequence). This CDR3 has 15 amino acids. In DNA, the CDR3 is TGTGCCAGCAGTCCAAACAGGGGGCGAAGTGAAAAACTGTTTTTT. Translation gives CASSPNRGRSEKLFF.

The chain joins TRBV11-2 to TRBJ2-5; D call uncertain. The CDR3 spans 16 residues. With 4 bases removed from V and 2 bases from J, the gap between germline ends came to 17 bases. Germline loops: CDR1 SGHAT, CDR2 FQNNGV. CDR3 nucleotides: TGTGCCAGCAGCTCTACCCTCGGAGTACGGCAAGAGACCCAGTACTTC. Its protein is CASSSTLGVRQETQYF. Complete variable domain (other parts from reference TRBV11-2 and TRBJ2-5): EAGVAQSPRYKIIEKRQSVAFWCNPISGHATLYWYQQILGQGPKLLIQFQNNGVVDDSQLPKDRFSAERLKGVDSTLKIQPAKLEDSAVYLCASSSTLGVRQETQYFGPGTRLLVL.

V gene TRBV27 combines with J gene TRBJ1-5, with a weak D call TRBD1 (6 bases). Germline values: CDR1 MNHEY, CDR2 SMNVEV (reference sequence). V lost 8 bases and J 7 bases, leaving 18 bases between the germline ends. This CDR3 is 14 amino acids long. CDR3 sequence (DNA): TGTGCCAGCCACCGCAGGGGCGCAGAACAGCCCCAGCATTTT. Protein product: CASHRRGAEQPQHF.

The chain recombines TRBV3-1 (or the pseudogene TRBV3-2) with TRBJ2-3; 8 bases map to TRBD2. Trimming cost V 8 bases and J 7 bases; bases outside gene matches: 8. Germline values: CDR1 LGHDT, CDR2 YNNKEL (reference sequence). The CDR3 has 13 amino acids. The DNA of the CDR3 is TGTGCCAGCGCCGCGGGGGGCGGAAATACGCAGTATTTT. This encodes CASAAGGGNTQYF.

This clone has just a few counts. This chain connects TRBV3-1 (or the pseudogene TRBV3-2) to TRBJ2-1; D is perhaps TRBD2 (6 bases). The CDR3 is 14 residues long. Trimming pared 1 base from V and 9 bases from J, leaving 13 bases between. Germline lookup yields CDR1 LGHDT and CDR2 YNNKEL (reference sequence). In DNA form, the CDR3 reads TGTGCCAGCAGCCAAGGCGGGGCCGGGATTGAGCAGTTCTTC. Translation gives CASSQGGAGIEQFF.

The rearrangement joins TRBV7-8 to TRBJ1-1; D is perhaps TRBD1 (5 bases). CDR3 length: 15 residues. Germline V gene lookup returns CDR1 SGHVS and CDR2 FQNEAQ. Trimming took off 10 bases at V and 0 bases at J, with 18 bases between the two ends. CDR3 region: CATSLRGALNTEAFF. DNA of the CDR3: TGTGCCACCTCCCTTCGTGGGGCCTTGAACACTGAAGCTTTCTTT.

V is TRBV5-1 and J is TRBJ2-5; maybe TRBD1 (5 bases). Germline CDR1 and CDR2: SGHRS and YFSETQ. The V end lost 1 base, the J end lost 5 bases, and 9 bases lay between the germline ends. This CDR3 is built from 13 residues. CDR3 nucleotide sequence: TGCGCCAGCAGCTTGTGGCCAGGGGAGACCCAGTACTTC. It codes for CASSLWPGETQYF.

This clone was seen more than once but under ten times. J is TRBJ1-2 and V is TRBV7-9; D call uncertain. The germline V gene has CDR1 SEHNR and CDR2 FQNEAQ (reference sequence). V was trimmed by 4 bases and J by 6 bases, leaving 15 bases between them. The length of the CDR3 is 14 residues. The CDR3 DNA is TGTGCCAGCAGCTCCGGGGTTTGGGGTAATGGCTACACCTTC. This gives the protein CASSSGVWGNGYTF.

This clone was observed a handful of times. The chain uses TRBV6-5 and TRBJ1-6; 7 nucleotides match TRBD1. V gave up 6 bases and J gave up 8 bases; unmatched junction bases: 10. CDR3 length equals 15 residues. Germline V CDR1 and CDR2: MNHEY, SVGAGI. The CDR3: CASSPHGGGYSPLHF. CDR3 coding DNA: TGTGCCAGCAGCCCCCATGGAGGGGGCTATTCACCCCTCCACTTT.

V and J are TRBV7-9 and TRBJ2-5; no clear D. The CDR3 runs to 11 residues. V was trimmed by 4 bases and J by 5 bases, leaving 5 bases between them. Germline loops: CDR1 SEHNR, CDR2 FQNEAQ (reference sequence). As DNA, the CDR3 is TGTGCCAGCAGCTCGGTGGAGACCCAGTACTTC. This gives the protein CASSSVETQYF.

The rearrangement links TRBV3-1 (or the pseudogene TRBV3-2) to TRBJ1-2; unclear D gene. Germline V CDR1 and CDR2: LGHDT, YNNKEL (reference sequence). The CDR3 consists of 13 residues. Trimming took off 2 bases at V and 4 bases at J, with 8 bases between the two ends. CDR3 sequence (DNA): TGTGCCAGCAGCCAATCACAGTTCTATGGCTACACCTTC. It codes for CASSQSQFYGYTF.

This chain connects TRBV4-2 to TRBJ1-5; D is possibly TRBD1 (6 bases). V was pared by 4 bases and J by 3 bases, with 13 bases between. The length of the CDR3 is 15 residues. Germline V CDR1 and CDR2: LGHNA, YNFKEQ. As DNA, the CDR3 is TGTGCCAGCAGCCGGACTCAGGGGTACAATCAGCCCCAGCATTTT. This codes for CASSRTQGYNQPQHF.